Sequencing of this TCR beta chain was carried out in a study of T-cell memory formation after mild COVID-19. Overall study context: TCR clusters showed largely donor specificity.

Each CDR3 protein gets one entry after TCRdb re-called the 5' RACE reads with MiXCR. The data show under 300,000 distinct CDR3 sequences, 7% to 10% seen once. Notes on the study in general: Chiefly within CM and EM were the contracting CD4+ clones; CD8+ ones were within EMRA. Day 15 to 85 contracting clones showed balanced CD4/CD8; later expanders leaned CD4+.

This clonotype was counted between two and nine times. Its specificity is not known. V lost 1 base, J lost 2 bases, and 15 bases lay in between. Per germline, CDR1 SGHKS and CDR2 YYEKEE (reference sequence). CDR3 length equals 16 residues. V and J are TRBV5-5 and TRBJ2-5, with D unclear. This receptor was identified in a man between 18 and 29 years old who had mild COVID-19 (a few samples of this study predate the infection). Cell type and time point are not known. Sequencing was done on a sample of PBMCs or a T cell subset sorted from them (not recorded which). The CDR3 DNA follows: TGTGCCAGCAGCTTGCGACGACTCCCCTCTCAAGAGACCCAGTACTTC. It encodes CASSLRRLPSQETQYF.